Described below is a single TCR beta chain sequence and its context. Its antigen is unknown. The sample is drawn from a study of PD-1 blockade in classical Hodgkin lymphoma. Whole-study findings and limits: TCR diversity at baseline was reported to be reduced in newly diagnosed patients relative to healthy donors.

Time point described: newly diagnosed, previously untreated cHL patient sample. Comparison PBMCs came from previously untreated, newly diagnosed classical Hodgkin lymphoma patients. Method: immunoSEQ multiplex PCR; TCRdb's copy keeps in-frame clones and lacks some. The top ten clones hold approximately 4% of a sample with 20,000 to 25,000 clones, around 94% of them seen once. The origin of this receptor is a human donor with classical Hodgkin lymphoma. The sample taken for sequencing was peripheral blood mononuclear cells (PBMCs).

The CDR3: CASSVGSTGELFF. For the CDR3, the DNA is TGTGCCAGCAGCGTCGGAAGTACCGGGGAGCTGTTTTTT. The chain is built from TRBV9 and TRBJ2-2; unclear D gene. Germline V CDR1 and CDR2: SGDLS, YYNGEE. Trimming cost V 2 bases and J 5 bases, with 7 bases left between them. This CDR3 comprises 13 residues.